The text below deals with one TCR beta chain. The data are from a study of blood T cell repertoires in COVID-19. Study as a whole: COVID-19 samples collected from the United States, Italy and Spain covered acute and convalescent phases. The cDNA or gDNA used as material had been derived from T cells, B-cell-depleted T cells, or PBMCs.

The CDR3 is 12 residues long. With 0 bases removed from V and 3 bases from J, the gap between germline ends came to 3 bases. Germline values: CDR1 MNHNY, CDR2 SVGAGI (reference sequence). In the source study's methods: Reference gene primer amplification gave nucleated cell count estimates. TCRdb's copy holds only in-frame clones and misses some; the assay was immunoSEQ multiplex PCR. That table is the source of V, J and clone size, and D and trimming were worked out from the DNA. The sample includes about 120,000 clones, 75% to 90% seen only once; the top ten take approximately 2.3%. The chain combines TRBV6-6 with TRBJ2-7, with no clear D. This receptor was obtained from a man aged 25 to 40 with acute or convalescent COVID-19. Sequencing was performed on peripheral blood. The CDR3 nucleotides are TGTGCCAGCAGTTACTCGAGCTACGAGCAGTACTTC. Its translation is CASSYSSYEQYF.